This TCR beta chain was retrieved from a study of cytomegalovirus exposure and HLA in healthy donors. Study-level results: Immune exposure information available was restricted to CMV serostatus.

A remark on this clone: Its antigen remains unidentified.

A multiplex PCR was run with 60 Vbeta primers and 13 Jbeta primers. The table came from immunoSEQ multiplex PCR; TCRdb's copy has only in-frame clones and leaves some out. In the table there are about 180,000 clones, around 80% of which are singletons. The CDR3 covers 14 residues. The V segment lost 6 bases and the J segment 0 bases; nucleotides outside the gene matches: 4. Germline CDR1 and CDR2: MRHNA and SNTAGT. Sampled while nominally healthy, donors likely had unrecorded immune exposures. The receptor comes from a boy aged 2 to 10 in good health and CMV-seronegative. The sequencing sample was made of PBMCs. The genes are TRBV6-4 and TRBJ1-2; 7 nucleotides line up with TRBD1. The CDR3 is CASRGTAPNYGYTF. CDR3 nucleotide sequence: TGTGCCAGCAGGGGGACAGCTCCTAACTATGGCTACACCTTC.